The T cell receptor (beta chain) described here comes from a study of OX40 agonist ivuxolimab in advanced cancers. V shed 5 bases and J shed 6 bases, with 8 bases lying between them. Germline V gene sequence: CDR1 MNHEY, CDR2 SVGAGI. The CDR3 totals 13 residues. The data were produced by immunoSEQ multiplex PCR, yet TCRdb's version contains in-frame clones alone and is incomplete. The repertoire consists of some 38,000 clones, with approximately 90% occurring once and the leading ten covering 0.45% to 0.7%. Regarding this clone: The CDR3 ends on some other residue instead of the conserved phenylalanine or tryptophan, so this is likely a read error.

The material sequenced was CD4+ or CD8+ T cells sorted from blood, taken in a trial of the OX40 agonist ivuxolimab. The source of this sequence is an adult with an advanced solid tumor such as melanoma, head and neck, liver or kidney cancer. V and J are TRBV6-5 and TRBJ1-6; no firm D call. The DNA of the CDR3 is TGTGCCAGCAGTATCGGACCTAATTCACCCCTCCACCTT. Protein: CASSIGPNSPLHL.